One and the same sample provided the 10 T cell receptor beta chains below, sequenced in a study of blood T cell repertoires in COVID-19 (dated by TCRdb to the early 2020s). Library generation was performed with the immunoSEQ multiplex PCR assay. In TCRdb, the immuneACCESS table is reduced to in-frame sequences with V and J assigned. These tables do not hold every clone; where another copy was compared, an unresolved V gene accounts for under half, and the others remain unexplained. The sample contains about 260,000 clones, 75% to 90% of them found a single time. The ten largest clones capture around 0.87% of the sample. The sample consisted of PBMCs or T cells enriched from blood (not recorded which). The receptors shown here come from a man aged 50 to 59 who had been exposed to COVID-19.

This clone was seen a handful of times. J is TRBJ2-1 and V is TRBV4-1; 9 bases map to TRBD1. CDR1 and CDR2 from the germline V gene are MGHRA and YSYEKL. The CDR3 length is 14 residues. J gave up 4 bases and V 4 bases, and 2 bases lay outside the gene matches. CDR3 DNA: TGCGCCAGCAGCCGGGGACAGGGATACAATGAGCAGTTCTTC. This encodes CASSRGQGYNEQFF.

The chain joins TRBV7-3 to TRBJ2-1, with TRBD2 matching over 12 bases. Losses at the gene ends were 3 bases for V and 6 bases for J; bases not matched to a gene: 6. CDR1 and CDR2 from the germline V gene are SGHTA and FQGTGA. CDR3 length: 16 amino acids. CDR3 DNA sequence: TGTGCCAGCAGCTTCTCTAGCGGGGGGGCCCCCAATGAGCAGTTCTTC. Its translation is CASSFSSGGAPNEQFF.

V and J are TRBV5-4 and TRBJ2-5, with 10 bases matching TRBD2. The CDR3 runs to 15 residues. Germline lookup yields CDR1 SGHNT and CDR2 YYREEE (reference sequence). J was trimmed by 5 bases and V by 3 bases; bases with no gene match: 7. The CDR3 spells CASSSQLAGSETQYF. The CDR3 coding sequence is TGTGCCAGCAGCTCCCAACTAGCGGGGTCTGAGACCCAGTACTTC.

The chain has TRBV5-6 and TRBJ1-1; D remains unclear. Germline CDR1 SGHDT, CDR2 YYEEEE. The CDR3 contains 15 residues. Trimming cost V 2 bases and J 1 base, with 12 bases left between them. The chain's CDR3 is CASSFLPGSNTEAFF. DNA for the CDR3: TGTGCCAGCAGCTTCCTGCCGGGTTCGAACACTGAAGCTTTCTTT.

The gene calls are TRBV10-3 and TRBJ1-2; TRBD1 aligns across 9 bases. CDR3 length: 16 residues. J lost 5 bases, V lost 2 bases, and 9 bases had no gene match. The V gene's germline CDR1 is ENHRY and CDR2 SYGVKD. CDR3 bases: TGTGCCATCAGTGAGGGGACAGGGAGTTCCCAATATGGCTACACCTTC. This gives the protein CAISEGTGSSQYGYTF.

The V and J genes are TRBV27 and TRBJ1-3, with D maybe TRBD1 (5 bases). The CDR3 consists of 15 residues. Trimming cost V 6 bases and J 0 bases, with 12 bases left between them. Germline V CDR1 and CDR2: MNHEY, SMNVEV (reference sequence). The CDR3 nucleotides read TGTGCCAGCAGCGATACAGGCACCTCTGGAAACACCATATATTTT. This sequence encodes CASSDTGTSGNTIYF.

This rearrangement joins TRBV7-8 to TRBJ1-1; the D gene is possibly TRBD1 (5 bases). This CDR3 spans 14 amino acids. Looked up from germline, CDR1 is SGHVS and CDR2 is FQNEAQ. Trimming stripped 2 bases from V and 2 bases from J, with 9 bases between. CDR3 DNA: TGTGCCAGCAGCTTAAACACAGGCAACACTGAAGCTTTCTTT. This codes for CASSLNTGNTEAFF.

The genes are TRBV18 and TRBJ1-2; TRBD1 is a possible D gene (5 bases). Germline V gene data show CDR1 as KGHSH and CDR2 as LQKENI. The CDR3 is made up of 15 amino acids. The germline V and J ends were trimmed by 4 bases and 3 bases, with 15 bases remaining between them. The CDR3 sequence: CASSQRGDSHYGYTF. In DNA, the CDR3 is TGTGCCAGCTCACAAAGGGGTGACAGCCACTATGGCTACACCTTC.

J is TRBJ2-7 and V is TRBV7-8; 9 bases line up with TRBD2. The length of the CDR3 is 16 residues. Germline V CDR1 and CDR2: SGHVS, FQNEAQ. V trimming: 1 base; J trimming: 3 bases; junction bases outside the gene matches: 7. The CDR3 region is CASSLVVAGVIYEQYV. The CDR3 nucleotides read TGTGCCAGCAGCTTAGTGGTAGCGGGAGTGATCTACGAGCAGTACGTC.

The V and J genes are TRBV28 and TRBJ1-6; 7 bases fit TRBD1. The CDR3 has 14 amino acids. Germline-derived CDR1 and CDR2 are MDHEN and SYDVKM. V gave up 10 bases and J gave up 4 bases; unmatched junction bases: 7. The DNA of the CDR3 is TGTGCCATCGCCGGGACAGCGTATAATTCACCCCTCCACTTT. Amino acids: CAIAGTAYNSPLHF.